This paragraph reports one TCR beta chain. Its matching antigen is unknown. TCRdb reanalysed the reads using MiXCR and keeps one entry per CDR3 protein. The table records hundreds of thousands of distinct CDR3 sequences, roughly 42% of them present only once. This specimen belongs to a study of T cell repertoires in cytomegalovirus infection. The overall study: Newly reported HLA-C-restricted and thoroughly characterized HLA-B-restricted CMV epitopes were employed.

Findings and limits, study-wide: HLA-C-restricted, CMV-specific TCR beta clonotypes were dominant ex vivo. Carriage of CMV together with the relevant HLA was identifiable through cumulative public TCR beta family frequency.

Trimming cost V 0 bases and J 5 bases, with 9 bases left between them. The CDR3 has 14 residues. Germline-derived CDR1 and CDR2 are SGHTA and FQGNSA. The sequence was obtained from a human donor in good health (CMV status not recorded). Some clones in this sample may be carry-over from other donors' samples. The rearrangement joins TRBV7-2 to TRBJ2-3; D remains ambiguous. The material sequenced was cultured PBMCs, taken from culture after CMV antigen stimulation. CDR3 region: CASSLAPGVDTQYF. DNA of the CDR3: TGTGCCAGCAGCTTAGCCCCAGGCGTAGATACGCAGTATTTT.